These 10 T cell receptor beta chains came from one sample sequenced in a study of cytomegalovirus exposure and HLA in healthy donors. PCR amplification relied on 60 Vbeta primers (plus 13 Jbeta primers). Generated by immunoSEQ multiplex PCR, the TCRdb table keeps only in-frame clones and is missing some. Of 110,000 to 150,000 clones in the sample, roughly four fifths were seen once. The sample taken for sequencing was PBMCs. These receptors came from a middle-aged woman in good health and CMV-seronegative.

This clone appeared a few times. A read error may produce the germline difference seen at one junction end. This chain connects TRBV5-1 to TRBJ2-1; no firm D call. The CDR3 consists of 13 residues. Germline V gene lookup returns CDR1 SGHRS and CDR2 YFSETQ. The CDR3 protein is CASSPLAENPAVF. For the CDR3, the DNA is TGCGCCAGCAGCCCGCTCGCCGAAAATCCTGCGGTCTTC.

The V call is TRBV5-5, the J call TRBJ2-3; TRBD2 agrees at 13 bases. Germline CDR1 SGHKS, CDR2 YYEKEE (reference sequence). Trimming cost V 2 bases and J 0 bases; bases outside gene matches: 9. CDR3 length: 19 amino acids. The CDR3 spells CASSFGTSGDQSSTDTQYF. DNA of the CDR3: TGTGCCAGCAGCTTCGGGACTAGCGGGGACCAATCGAGCACAGATACGCAGTATTTT.

The rearrangement uses TRBV7-8 and TRBJ1-2; the D is unclear. The CDR3 runs to 14 residues. Germline V gene lookup returns CDR1 SGHVS and CDR2 FQNEAQ. Trimming stripped 3 bases from V and 2 bases from J, with 10 bases between. The chain's CDR3 is CASSFFAENYGYTF. Written as DNA, the CDR3 is TGTGCCAGCAGCTTTTTCGCGGAAAACTATGGCTACACCTTC.

This chain connects TRBV7-3 to TRBJ2-3; unclear D gene. Germline V gene data show CDR1 as SGHTA and CDR2 as FQGTGA. Trimming removed 5 bases at V and 0 bases at J, with 12 bases between. The CDR3 consists of 15 residues. CDR3 nucleotide sequence: TGTGCCAGCAGCCTAAGTCGACTTAGCACAGATACGCAGTATTTT. This sequence encodes CASSLSRLSTDTQYF.

The chain uses TRBV19 and TRBJ1-1; 8 positions agree with TRBD1. The germline CDR1 and CDR2 sequences are LNHDA and SQIVND (reference sequence). Unmatched junction bases numbered 2, after V lost 4 bases and J lost 1 base. The CDR3 covers 14 residues. This CDR3 reads CASSRTGRNTEAFF. In nucleotides, the CDR3 is TGTGCCAGTAGTAGGACAGGGAGGAACACTGAAGCTTTCTTT.

A single count supports this clone. This sequence joins TRBV27 and TRBJ1-5; D not certain. This CDR3 is built from 14 residues. V lost 3 bases to trimming and J lost 0 bases, with 6 bases between them. CDR1 and CDR2 (germline): MNHEY, SMNVEV (reference sequence). CDR3 loop: CASSFSFSNQPQHF. The CDR3 DNA reads as TGTGCCAGCAGTTTCTCCTTTAGCAATCAGCCCCAGCATTTT.

The sample holds a few counts of this clone. The genes are TRBV2 and TRBJ1-1; maybe TRBD1 (6 bases). Germline V gives CDR1 SNHLY, CDR2 FYNNEI. The CDR3 sequence is 13 residues long. V was clipped by 6 bases and J by 0 bases, with 8 bases between them. CDR3 region: CASSGTMNTEAFF. Written as DNA, the CDR3 is TGTGCCAGCAGCGGGACAATGAACACTGAAGCTTTCTTT.

This sequence joins TRBV5-1 and TRBJ2-2; no clear D. The V gene's germline CDR1 is SGHRS and CDR2 YFSETQ. Trimming shortened V by 0 bases and J by 2 bases, and 5 bases separated the two germline ends. This CDR3 comprises 14 residues. CDR3 region: CASSLDRNTGELFF. The CDR3 DNA reads TGCGCCAGCAGCTTGGACAGAAACACCGGGGAGCTGTTTTTT.

The genes are TRBV11-2 and TRBJ2-3, with 8 bases matching TRBD2. V gave up 1 base and J gave up 4 bases; unmatched junction bases: 4. CDR1 is SGHAT and CDR2 is FQNNGV in the germline V gene. The CDR3 extends over 15 amino acids. The CDR3 is CASSLVRGGPDTQYF. CDR3 nucleotides: TGTGCCAGCAGCTTAGTACGGGGGGGCCCAGATACGCAGTATTTT.

V usage is TRBV5-4 and J usage is TRBJ2-7; perhaps TRBD1 as D (5 bases). Trimming removed 0 bases at V and 3 bases at J, with 7 bases between. The CDR3 covers 13 residues. Germline CDR1 SGHNT, CDR2 YYREEE (reference sequence). The CDR3 loop is CASSLAGYYEQYV. Written as DNA, the CDR3 is TGTGCCAGCAGCTTGGCAGGGTACTACGAGCAGTACGTC.